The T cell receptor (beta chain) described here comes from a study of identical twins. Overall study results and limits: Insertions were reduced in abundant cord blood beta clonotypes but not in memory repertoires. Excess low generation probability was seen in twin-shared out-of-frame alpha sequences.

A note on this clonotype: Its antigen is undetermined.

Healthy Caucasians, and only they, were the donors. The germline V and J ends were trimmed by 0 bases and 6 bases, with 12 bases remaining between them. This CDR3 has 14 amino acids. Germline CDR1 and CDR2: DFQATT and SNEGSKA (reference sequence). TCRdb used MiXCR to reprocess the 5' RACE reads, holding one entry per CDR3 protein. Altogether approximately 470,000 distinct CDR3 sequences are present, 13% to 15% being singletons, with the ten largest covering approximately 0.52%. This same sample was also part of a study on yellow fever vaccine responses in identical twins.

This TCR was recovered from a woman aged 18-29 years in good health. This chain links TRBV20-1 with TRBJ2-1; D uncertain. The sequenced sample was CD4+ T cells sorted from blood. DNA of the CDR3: TGCAGTGCTAGAGATCAGGAACCCCCCAATGAGCAGTTCTTC. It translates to CSARDQEPPNEQFF.